Following are 30 T cell receptor beta chains from one sample sequenced in a study of T and B cells in COVID-19 patients. TRB was amplified from approximately 250-480 ng of blood genomic DNA. TRB rearrangements were amplified by multiplex PCR with BIOMED2 TRB-A/B primers. MiXCR was run by TCRdb on the multiplex PCR reads, yielding one entry per CDR3 protein. The sample has about 3,100 distinct CDR3 sequences; roughly 21% are singletons. Sequencing was carried out using blood. These receptors came from a human donor with active COVID-19.

This chain links TRBV20-1 with TRBJ1-5, with D unclear. The germline V gene has CDR1 DFQATT and CDR2 SNEGSKA (reference sequence). V dropped 1 base and J dropped 6 bases, with 10 bases sitting between them. CDR3 size: 13 residues. In DNA form, the CDR3 reads TGCAGTGCTAGAGGGAGGGAAGGTCAGCCCCAGCATTTT. Translation gives CSARGREGQPQHF.

By proportion, this clonotype is medium-sized. The J gene is TRBJ2-5, the V gene TRBV18, with D unclear. V gave up 2 bases and J gave up 5 bases, with 9 bases separating them. Looked up from germline, CDR1 is KGHSH and CDR2 is LQKENI. CDR3 length equals 13 residues. CDR3 nucleotide sequence: TGTGCCAGCTCACCAGTGACTGGGGAGACCCAGTACTTC. As protein: CASSPVTGETQYF.

This chain joins TRBV11-3 and TRBJ1-6, with 7 bases lining up with TRBD1. The CDR3 extends over 14 amino acids. V was clipped by 10 bases and J by 8 bases; unmatched bases: 11. The germline V gene encodes CDR1 SGHNT and CDR2 YENEEA. This CDR3 is CATEGGQRYSPLHF. In DNA form, the CDR3 reads TGTGCCACCGAGGGGGGACAGAGATATTCACCCCTCCACTTT.

The rearrangement links TRBV24-1 to TRBJ2-5; D not certain. Germline CDR1 KGHDR, CDR2 SFDVKD. The CDR3 extends over 13 amino acids. With 9 bases removed from V and 1 base from J, the gap between germline ends came to 11 bases. The CDR3 DNA follows: TGTGCCACCCCAAGGCGGATCCAAGAGACCCAGTACTTC. Its translation is CATPRRIQETQYF.

Sample share makes this clonotype medium-sized. V gene TRBV6-2 or TRBV6-3 combines with J gene TRBJ2-6; no clear D. Germline CDR1 and CDR2: MNHEY and SVGEGT. The CDR3 is 16 amino acids. Between the trimmed V and J ends, which lost 0 bases and 6 bases, there was a span of 12 bases. In DNA form, the CDR3 reads TGTGCCAGCAGTTACTCGTTCGTCCGGGCGGCCAACGTCCTGACTTTC. Its protein product is CASSYSFVRAANVLTF.

By share, this clonotype counts as medium-sized. V and J are TRBV30 and TRBJ1-6; D unresolved. V dropped 0 bases and J dropped 10 bases, with 13 bases sitting between them. There are 14 residues in the CDR3. The germline CDR1 and CDR2 sequences are GTSNPN and SVGIG (reference sequence). The CDR3 region has the DNA TGTGCCTGGAGTGTACCGGCCTCGGAGTCACCCCTCCACTTT. Its protein is CAWSVPASESPLHF. Together with reference TRBV30 and TRBJ1-6, the CDR3 gives the full variable domain: SQTIHQWPATLVQPVGSPLSLECTVEGTSNPNLYWYRQAAGRGLQLLFYSVGIGQISSEVPQNLSASRPQDRQFILSSKKLLLSDSGFYLCAWSVPASESPLHFGNGTRLTVT.

This clonotype is termed medium-sized (0.01 to 0.1%). The chain links TRBV6-5 to TRBJ1-1; the match to TRBD1 covers 7 bases. Germline V CDR1 and CDR2: MNHEY, SVGAGI. J lost 0 bases, V lost 5 bases, and 15 bases had no gene match. This CDR3 contains 18 residues. CDR3 coding DNA: TGTGCCAGCAGTACCGCGAGGGGGCGCAAGGGGATGAACACTGAAGCTTTCTTT. It yields the protein CASSTARGRKGMNTEAFF.

This clonotype was seen more than once but under ten times. The CDR3 here is CASSYDRGTEAFF. CDR3 DNA sequence: TGTGCCAGCAGCTACGACAGGGGGACCGAAGCTTTCTTT. The chain carries TRBV5-4 and TRBJ1-1; TRBD1 matches at 9 bases. Per germline, CDR1 SGHNT and CDR2 YYREEE (reference sequence). V lost 3 bases to trimming and J lost 8 bases; unmatched junction nucleotides: 5. CDR3 size: 13 residues. The variable domain in full, with the rest retrieved from reference TRBV5-4 and TRBJ1-1, is ETGVTQSPTHLIKTRGQQVTLRCSSQSGHNTVSWYQQALGQGPQFIFQYYREEENGRGNFPPRFSGLQFPNYSSELNVNALELDDSALYLCASSYDRGTEAFFGQGTRLTVV.

The J gene is TRBJ1-2, the V gene TRBV4-3; D gene unclear. With 1 base removed from V and 5 bases from J, the gap between germline ends came to 17 bases. This CDR3 contains 16 residues. Germline-derived CDR1 and CDR2 are LGHNA and YSLEER. The CDR3: CASSQGYEREDYGYTF. CDR3 nucleotides: TGCGCCAGCAGCCAAGGATACGAGAGGGAAGATTATGGCTACACCTTC.

By its share, this clonotype is medium-sized. This chain links TRBV12-3 or TRBV12-4 with TRBJ1-5; D is unclear. The length of the CDR3 is 15 residues. V was pared by 1 base and J by 5 bases, with 12 bases between. The CDR3 loop is CASSLEGGGDQPQHF. The CDR3 region has the DNA TGTGCCAGCAGTTTAGAGGGAGGTGGCGATCAGCCCCAGCATTTT.

This clonotype is classed as medium-sized (0.01 to 0.1%). In DNA form, the CDR3 reads TGTGCCAGCAGTAGAGACGGTCATGGCTACACCTTC. This encodes CASSRDGHGYTF. V and J are TRBV12-3 or TRBV12-4 and TRBJ1-2, with D uncertain. The CDR3 loop spans 12 amino acids. The ends were cut back, 5 bases at V and 6 bases at J, with 10 bases in the middle.

Sample share makes this clonotype medium-sized. J is TRBJ1-2 and V is TRBV19; 7 nucleotides agree with TRBD1. Germline trimming cut 4 bases from V and 4 bases from J; bases unmatched to any gene: 9. The length of the CDR3 is 15 residues. Germline V lookup: CDR1 LNHDA, CDR2 SQIVND (reference sequence). The DNA of the CDR3 is TGTGCCAGTAGTAGCACAGGGGAAATAAGCTATGGCTACACCTTC. It specifies CASSSTGEISYGYTF.

This clonotype ranks as medium-sized. CDR3 sequence (DNA): TGTGCCAGCAGTTTAAGTGGGGCGCAGTACAGCGAGCAGTACTTC. Translated, it gives CASSLSGAQYSEQYF. The chain links TRBV27 to TRBJ2-7; D might be TRBD1 (5 bases). Germline CDR1 MNHEY, CDR2 SMNVEV (reference sequence). The CDR3 is made up of 15 amino acids. Trimming shortened V by 2 bases and J by 6 bases, and 17 bases separated the two germline ends.

In this sample, this clonotype is hyperexpanded. This chain links TRBV24-1 with TRBJ2-3; TRBD1 might be the D (6 bases). The germline gives CDR1 KGHDR, CDR2 SFDVKD. Trimming shortened V by 1 base and J by 1 base, and 14 bases separated the two germline ends. CDR3 length: 17 amino acids. CDR3 loop: CATSDFRAGDGTDTQYF. The CDR3 DNA follows: TGTGCCACCAGTGATTTCAGGGCAGGGGATGGCACAGATACGCAGTATTTT.

Only a few counts were recorded for this clonotype. The rearrangement links TRBV11-3 to TRBJ1-2, with D possibly being TRBD1 (5 bases). Between the trimmed V and J ends, which lost 3 bases and 4 bases, there was a span of 15 bases. The length of the CDR3 is 15 residues. Germline values: CDR1 SGHNT, CDR2 YENEEA. The CDR3 DNA reads TGTGCCAGCAGCTTGGGGGGGAGAGATAGCTATGGCTACACCTTC. The encoded protein is CASSLGGRDSYGYTF. Combining the CDR3 with reference TRBV11-3 and TRBJ1-2 gives the whole variable domain EAGVVQSPRYKIIEKKQPVAFWCNPISGHNTLYWYLQNLGQGPELLIRYENEEAVDDSQLPKDRFSAERLKGVDSTLKIQPAELGDSAVYLCASSLGGRDSYGYTFGSGTRLTVV.

Relative to its sample, this clonotype is medium-sized (0.01 to 0.1%). The V call is TRBV27, the J call TRBJ1-1, with D possibly matching TRBD1 (6 bases). The CDR3 extends over 14 amino acids. V was trimmed by 0 bases and J by 5 bases, leaving 10 bases between them. CDR1 and CDR2 (germline): MNHEY, SMNVEV (reference sequence). CDR3 nucleotides: TGTGCCAGCAGTTTATCCCGAACAGGGACTGAAGCTTTCTTT. Its translation is CASSLSRTGTEAFF.

This clonotype is judged medium-sized. The V gene is TRBV6-1, the J gene TRBJ2-7; D uncertain. V shed 4 bases and J shed 2 bases, with 9 bases lying between them. CDR3 size: 13 residues. The germline V gene encodes CDR1 MNHNS and CDR2 SASEGT. CDR3 in DNA: TGTGCCAGCAGTGTATGGCAGGCCTACGAGCAGTACTTC. Protein product: CASSVWQAYEQYF.

The chain combines TRBV7-9 with TRBJ2-5, with TRBD2 matching over 7 bases. Germline V gene lookup returns CDR1 SEHNR and CDR2 FQNEAQ (reference sequence). V shed 1 base, J shed 4 bases, and the junction held 6 bases outside the gene matches. There are 15 residues in the CDR3. This chain's CDR3 is CASSLGRETRETQYF. As DNA, the CDR3 is TGTGCCAGCAGCTTAGGGCGGGAGACGCGAGAGACCCAGTACTTC. Together with reference TRBV7-9 and TRBJ2-5, the CDR3 gives the full variable domain: DTGVSQNPRHKITKRGQNVTFRCDPISEHNRLYWYRQTLGQGPEFLTYFQNEAQLEKSRLLSDRFSAERPKGSFSTLEIQRTEQGDSAMYLCASSLGRETRETQYFGPGTRLLVL.

In its sample, this clonotype ranks as medium-sized. The chain links TRBV6-2 or TRBV6-3 to TRBJ2-7, with TRBD1 as a possible D gene (5 bases). V was clipped by 4 bases and J by 0 bases, with 13 bases between them. This CDR3 has 15 residues. The germline V gene encodes CDR1 MNHEY and CDR2 SVGEGT. In DNA form, the CDR3 reads TGTGCCAGCAGTTTTCCTCAGACAGACTCCTACGAGCAGTACTTC. Translating gives CASSFPQTDSYEQYF.

By frequency in the sample, this clonotype is large. The chain carries TRBV19 and TRBJ2-2; D possibly corresponds to TRBD1 (6 bases). Germline CDR1 and CDR2: LNHDA and SQIVND (reference sequence). This CDR3 spans 14 amino acids. V lost 8 bases and J lost 0, with 10 bases in between. CDR3 residues: CASRDRPNTGELFF. The DNA of the CDR3 is TGTGCCAGTCGTGACAGGCCGAACACCGGGGAGCTGTTTTTT. Full variable domain (rest looked up from reference TRBV19 and TRBJ2-2): DGGITQSPKYLFRKEGQNVTLSCEQNLNHDAMYWYRQDPGQGLRLIYYSQIVNDFQKGDIAEGYSVSREKKESFPLTVTSAQKNPTAFYLCASRDRPNTGELFFGEGSRLTVL.

By frequency in the sample, this clonotype is large. The chain couples TRBV19 to TRBJ2-2; tentative D call: TRBD1 (6 bases). CDR3 length: 14 residues. Germline assignment: CDR1 LNHDA and CDR2 SQIVND (reference sequence). Trimming removed 5 bases at V and 1 base at J, with 8 bases between. CDR3 protein: CASSLGQNTGELFF. For the CDR3, the DNA is TGTGCCAGTAGTTTGGGACAGAACACCGGGGAGCTGTTTTTT. Based on the CDR3 plus reference TRBV19 and TRBJ2-2, the full variable domain is DGGITQSPKYLFRKEGQNVTLSCEQNLNHDAMYWYRQDPGQGLRLIYYSQIVNDFQKGDIAEGYSVSREKKESFPLTVTSAQKNPTAFYLCASSLGQNTGELFFGEGSRLTVL.

This clonotype is deemed medium-sized. This rearrangement joins TRBV27 to TRBJ2-3; 7 bases agree with TRBD2. J was trimmed by 5 bases and V by 3 bases; bases with no gene match: 5. The CDR3 is 14 amino acids. Per the germline V gene, CDR1 is MNHEY and CDR2 is SMNVEV (reference sequence). The CDR3 reads CASSLGGYGDTQYF. Written as DNA, the CDR3 is TGTGCCAGCAGTTTGGGGGGGTATGGAGATACGCAGTATTTT.

This clonotype is medium-sized by share. The rearrangement joins TRBV18 to TRBJ2-5, with no clear D. CDR1 is KGHSH, CDR2 LQKENI, per germline. V was trimmed by 0 bases and J by 0 bases, leaving 11 bases between them. The CDR3 length is 16 residues. In DNA form, the CDR3 reads TGTGCCAGCTCACCACCAAGAGAAAGGTACCAAGAGACCCAGTACTTC. It codes for CASSPPRERYQETQYF.

This clonotype was recorded a few times. The V and J genes are TRBV5-4 and TRBJ1-1, with D tentatively TRBD1 (6 bases). Germline lookup yields CDR1 SGHNT and CDR2 YYREEE (reference sequence). The CDR3 runs 16 residues. V was trimmed by 4 bases and J by 1 base, leaving 17 bases between them. CDR3 amino acids: CASSASPDRANTEAFF. The CDR3 DNA is TGTGCCAGCAGCGCCAGCCCGGACAGAGCGAACACTGAAGCTTTCTTT.

By share, this clonotype ranks as medium-sized. The CDR3 spells CASRGGGANEKLFF. For the CDR3, the DNA is TGTGCCAGTAGGGGAGGGGGGGCTAATGAAAAACTGTTTTTT. This chain uses TRBV19 with TRBJ1-4, with D possibly matching TRBD1 (6 bases). Trimming stripped 6 bases from V and 3 bases from J, with 11 bases between. Germline assignment: CDR1 LNHDA and CDR2 SQIVND (reference sequence). The CDR3 is made up of 14 amino acids.

This rearrangement joins TRBV5-1 to TRBJ2-5, with D maybe TRBD1 (6 bases). Looked up from germline, CDR1 is SGHRS and CDR2 is YFSETQ. The CDR3 is made up of 16 amino acids. Trimming shortened V by 4 bases and J by 2 bases, and 18 bases separated the two germline ends. The CDR3 sequence: CASSPVGTGNQETQYF. DNA of the CDR3: TGCGCCAGCAGCCCCGTCGGAACAGGGAATCAAGAGACCCAGTACTTC.

Only a few counts were recorded for this clonotype. The rearrangement joins TRBV4-3 to TRBJ1-2; weak D call: TRBD1 (5 bases). Germline V gives CDR1 LGHNA, CDR2 YSLEER. Trimming removed 0 bases at V and 0 bases at J, with 11 bases between. The CDR3 has 16 residues. The CDR3 sequence: CASSQEGRQTNYGYTF. The CDR3 DNA reads as TGCGCCAGCAGCCAAGAGGGGAGACAGACTAACTATGGCTACACCTTC.

The chain links TRBV19 to TRBJ2-1; D is possibly TRBD2 (5 bases). Trimming removed 3 bases from V and 15 bases from J, with 18 bases in between. The CDR3 sequence is 13 residues long. The germline V gene has CDR1 LNHDA and CDR2 SQIVND (reference sequence). The CDR3 DNA follows: TGTGCCAGTAGTATTGAGCTAGCTGACAATCTGTTCTTC. Translating it yields CASSIELADNLFF.

In its sample, this clonotype is medium-sized (0.01 to 0.1%). The chain joins TRBV19 to TRBJ2-4, with 8 bases matching TRBD1. Trimming at V came to 5 bases and at J to 5 bases, leaving 11 bases not matched to a gene. The CDR3 runs to 16 residues. The germline CDR1 and CDR2 sequences are LNHDA and SQIVND (reference sequence). CDR3 loop: CASSPGPRGRENIQYF. The CDR3 bases are TGTGCCAGTAGTCCTGGACCCAGGGGGCGTGAAAACATTCAGTACTTC.

In its sample, this clonotype is medium-sized (0.01 to 0.1%). V is TRBV29-1 and J is TRBJ1-1; the match to TRBD1 covers 8 bases. Germline V CDR1 and CDR2: SQVTM, ANQGSEA. V was clipped by 7 bases and J by 0 bases; unmatched bases: 1. CDR3 length: 12 amino acids. The CDR3 DNA reads as TGCAGCGCGGACAGGGTGAACACTGAAGCTTTCTTT. Translating gives CSADRVNTEAFF.